This T cell receptor (beta chain) is drawn from a study of precursors of human CD4 cytotoxic T cells (dated by TCRdb to about 2018). General notes on the study: In total, CD4+ memory subsets from 15 or so donors went into the bulk TCR-seq analysis. Sequences for both the TCRalpha and TCRbeta chains came out of the TCR-seq analysis of 14 donors (table S7). Broader findings and caveats from the paper: Some bulk TCR-seq comparisons included only about 95% of the 14 donors, suggesting not every subset was available for every donor. According to the authors, a human observational design cannot definitively establish the direction of differentiation between precursor and effector cells. A bigger share of IL-7Rhigh TEMRA clonotypes consisted of expanded effector clonotypes than was the case for TEM or TCM clonotypes. Compared with TCM and TEM subsets, the IL-7Rhigh and IL-7R- TEMRA subsets had more restricted TCR repertoires, with lower diversity and more expanded clonotypes.

From a lookup of the germline V gene, CDR1 and CDR2 are MGHDK and SYGVNS. Spanning cysteine to phenylalanine, the CDR3 consists of 15 amino acids. Solely the CDR3 DNA is kept, with 45 bases framed from the first base. V is cut by 4 bases and J by 2 bases, and the space between the germline ends is 12 bases. Sequencing was performed on an Illumina MiSeq. The original pipeline was this. The Shannon-Wiener index, calculated in VDJtools, was used to measure repertoire diversity. A TCRbeta clonotype counted as expanded if its clonotype frequency was 3 or higher. TCRdb reworked the public reads: Q25 trimming with fastp, MiXCR clone assembly, productive beta chains retained. Rows are combined by CDR3 protein, so each entry shows the most common genes and DNA. These V and J calls derive from TCRdb rather than the authors' analysis. In all, the sample holds about 490 distinct CDR3 sequences, and approximately 15% of those were seen once. The ten largest clones capture about 20% of the sample.

To test whether a precursor-effector relationship exists among CD4 cytotoxic T cells, bulk UMI-based TCR sequencing was run on four sorted CD4+ memory subsets: TCM, TEM, IL-7Rhigh TEMRA, and IL-7R- TEMRA. The cells came from peripheral blood mononuclear cells that had been isolated from human blood. This clonotype came up a few times. Its antigen remains undetermined. No clone much larger than this one lies a single base away; base qualities are absent. What was sequenced was memory CD4+ T cells from blood (PBMCs). The chain is assembled from TRBV25-1 and TRBJ2-1; a tentative D call is TRBD2 (6 bases match). The receptor was isolated from a human donor in good health. The bases are TGTGCCAGCAGTGGTCTACCGGGGGCCTACAATGAGCAGTTCTTC. The encoded protein is CASSGLPGAYNEQFF.